This TCR beta chain was sequenced during a study of T cell responses to AZD1222 COVID-19 vaccine. Here immunoSEQ multiplex PCR was the method, and the copy in TCRdb shows in-frame clones only, minus some. The data show some 180,000 clones, 80% to 95% seen once. The sequenced sample was peripheral blood, obtained 28 days after the second dose of the MenACWY control vaccine. This clonotype was obtained from an adult who received the MenACWY meningococcal vaccine as a control.

CDR3 DNA: TGTGCCAGCAGCCCGGACAGGGGATCGGGAGCTTTCTTT. Protein: CASSPDRGSGAFF. The genes are TRBV3-1 (or the pseudogene TRBV3-2) and TRBJ1-1; 9 bases fit TRBD1. Trimming removed 4 bases from V and 10 bases from J; junction bases left unmatched: 7. Germline CDR1 reads LGHDT; CDR2 reads YNNKEL (reference sequence). This CDR3 spans 13 amino acids.